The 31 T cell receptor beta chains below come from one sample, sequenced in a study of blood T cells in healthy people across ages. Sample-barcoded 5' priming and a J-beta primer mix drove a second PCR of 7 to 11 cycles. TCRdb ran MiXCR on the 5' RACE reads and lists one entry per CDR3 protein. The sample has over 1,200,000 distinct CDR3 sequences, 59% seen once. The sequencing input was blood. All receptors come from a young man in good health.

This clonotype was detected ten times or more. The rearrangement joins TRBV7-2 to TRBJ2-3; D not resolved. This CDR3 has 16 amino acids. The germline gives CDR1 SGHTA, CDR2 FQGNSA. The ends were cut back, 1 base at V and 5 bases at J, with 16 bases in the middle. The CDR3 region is CASSLVIGPVGDTQYF. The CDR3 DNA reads TGTGCCAGCAGCTTAGTGATTGGTCCAGTGGGAGATACGCAGTATTTT.

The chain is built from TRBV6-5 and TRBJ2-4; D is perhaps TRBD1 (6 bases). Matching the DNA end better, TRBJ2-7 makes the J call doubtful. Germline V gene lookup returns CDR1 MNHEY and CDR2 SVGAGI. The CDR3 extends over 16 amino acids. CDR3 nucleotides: TGTGCCAGCAGTTACTCGGCAGGGGATGAGACCTACGAGCAGTACTTC. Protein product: CASSYSAGDETYEQYF.

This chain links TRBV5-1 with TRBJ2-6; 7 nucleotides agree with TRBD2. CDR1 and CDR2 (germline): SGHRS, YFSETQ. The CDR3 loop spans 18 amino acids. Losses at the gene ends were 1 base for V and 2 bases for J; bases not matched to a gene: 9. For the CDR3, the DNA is TGCGCCAGCAGCTTGTTACGCAGCGGGGTCGCTGGGGCCAACGTCCTGACTTTC. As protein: CASSLLRSGVAGANVLTF.

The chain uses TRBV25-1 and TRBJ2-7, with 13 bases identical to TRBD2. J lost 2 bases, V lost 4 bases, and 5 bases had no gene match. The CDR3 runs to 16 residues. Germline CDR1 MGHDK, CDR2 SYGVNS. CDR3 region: CASSARTSGRPYEQYF. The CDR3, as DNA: TGTGCCAGCAGTGCAAGGACTAGCGGGAGACCCTACGAGCAGTACTTC.

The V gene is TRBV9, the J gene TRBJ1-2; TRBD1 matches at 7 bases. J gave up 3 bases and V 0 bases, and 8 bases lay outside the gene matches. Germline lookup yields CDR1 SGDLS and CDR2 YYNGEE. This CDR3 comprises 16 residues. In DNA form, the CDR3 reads TGTGCCAGCAGCGTAGATGGGGACAGTCGAGACTATGGCTACACCTTC. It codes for CASSVDGDSRDYGYTF.

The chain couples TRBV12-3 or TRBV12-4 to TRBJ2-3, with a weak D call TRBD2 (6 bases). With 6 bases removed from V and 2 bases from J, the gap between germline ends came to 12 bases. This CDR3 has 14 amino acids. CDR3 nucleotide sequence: TGTGCCAGCAGCCAAGCGGGCCTCACAGATACGCAGTATTTT. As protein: CASSQAGLTDTQYF.

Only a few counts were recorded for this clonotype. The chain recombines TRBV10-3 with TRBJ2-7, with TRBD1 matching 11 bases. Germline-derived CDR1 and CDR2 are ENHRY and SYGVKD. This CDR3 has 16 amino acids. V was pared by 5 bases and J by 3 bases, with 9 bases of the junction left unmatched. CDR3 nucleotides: TGTGCCATCAGTCCCGGGACAGGGGGTGCGATCTACGAGCAGTACTTC. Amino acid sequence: CAISPGTGGAIYEQYF.

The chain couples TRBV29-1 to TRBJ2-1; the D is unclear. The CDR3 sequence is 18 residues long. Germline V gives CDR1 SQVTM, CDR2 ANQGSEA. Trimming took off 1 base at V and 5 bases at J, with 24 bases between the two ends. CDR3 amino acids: CSVEGLVGVEGGDNEQFF. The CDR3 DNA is TGCAGCGTTGAAGGATTGGTGGGCGTGGAAGGTGGGGACAATGAGCAGTTCTTC.

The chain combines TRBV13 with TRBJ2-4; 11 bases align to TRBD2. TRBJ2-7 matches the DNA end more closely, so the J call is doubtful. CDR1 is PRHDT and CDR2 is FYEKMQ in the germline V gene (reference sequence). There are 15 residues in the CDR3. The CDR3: CASGIGTSGPYEQYF. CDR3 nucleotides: TGTGCCAGCGGCATAGGGACTAGCGGTCCCTACGAGCAGTACTTC.

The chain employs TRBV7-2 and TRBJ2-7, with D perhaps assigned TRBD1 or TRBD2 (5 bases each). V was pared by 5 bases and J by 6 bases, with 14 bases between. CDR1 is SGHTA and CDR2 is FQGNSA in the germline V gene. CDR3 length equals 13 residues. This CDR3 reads CASSHGRGLEQYF. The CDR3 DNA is TGTGCCAGCAGCCATGGACGGGGCCTCGAGCAGTACTTC.

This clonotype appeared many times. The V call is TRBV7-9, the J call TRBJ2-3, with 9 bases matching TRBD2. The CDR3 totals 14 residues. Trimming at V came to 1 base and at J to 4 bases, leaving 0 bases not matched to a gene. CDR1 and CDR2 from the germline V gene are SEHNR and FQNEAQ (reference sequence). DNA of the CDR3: TGTGCCAGCAGCTTAGGCGGGGGGGCAGATACGCAGTATTTT. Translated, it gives CASSLGGGADTQYF. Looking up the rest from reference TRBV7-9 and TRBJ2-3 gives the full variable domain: DTGVSQNPRHKITKRGQNVTFRCDPISEHNRLYWYRQTLGQGPEFLTYFQNEAQLEKSRLLSDRFSAERPKGSFSTLEIQRTEQGDSAMYLCASSLGGGADTQYFGPGTRLTVL.

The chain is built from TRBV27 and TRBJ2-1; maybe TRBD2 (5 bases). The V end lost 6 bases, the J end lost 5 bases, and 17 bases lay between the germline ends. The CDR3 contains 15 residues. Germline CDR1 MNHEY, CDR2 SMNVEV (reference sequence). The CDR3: CASSSVARRNNEQFF. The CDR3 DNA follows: TGTGCCAGCAGCTCCGTTGCTAGGAGGAACAATGAGCAGTTCTTC.

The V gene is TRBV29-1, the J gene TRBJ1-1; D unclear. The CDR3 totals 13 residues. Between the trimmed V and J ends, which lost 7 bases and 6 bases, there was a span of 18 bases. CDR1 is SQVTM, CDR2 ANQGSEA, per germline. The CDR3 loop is CSGKRLNPSEAFF. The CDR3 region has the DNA TGCAGCGGCAAAAGGCTTAACCCTTCTGAAGCTTTCTTT. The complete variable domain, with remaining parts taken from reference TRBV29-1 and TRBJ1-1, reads SAVISQKPSRDICQRGTSLTIQCQVDSQVTMMFWYRQQPGQSLTLIATANQGSEATYESGFVIDKFPISRPNLTFSTLTVSNMSPEDSSIYLCSGKRLNPSEAFFGQGTRLTVV.

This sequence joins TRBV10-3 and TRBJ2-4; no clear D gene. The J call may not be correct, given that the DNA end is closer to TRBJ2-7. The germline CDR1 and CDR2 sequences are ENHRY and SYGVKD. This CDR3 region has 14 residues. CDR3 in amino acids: CAISPVPRTYEQYF. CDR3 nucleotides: TGTGCCATCAGCCCCGTTCCGCGGACGTACGAGCAGTACTTC.

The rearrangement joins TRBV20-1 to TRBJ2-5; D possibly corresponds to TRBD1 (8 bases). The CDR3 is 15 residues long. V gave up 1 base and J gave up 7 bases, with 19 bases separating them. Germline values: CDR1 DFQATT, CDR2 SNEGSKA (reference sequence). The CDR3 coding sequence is TGCAGTGCTAGAGCAGGACAGGGAGGGGATGGGACCCAGTACTTC. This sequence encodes CSARAGQGGDGTQYF.

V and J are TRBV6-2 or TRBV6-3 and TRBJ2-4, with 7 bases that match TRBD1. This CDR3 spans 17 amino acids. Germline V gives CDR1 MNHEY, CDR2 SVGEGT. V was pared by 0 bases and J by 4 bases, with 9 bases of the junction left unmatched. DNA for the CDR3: TGTGCCAGCAGTTACTCGCCTCAAACAGGGGTTAAAAACATTCAGTACTTC. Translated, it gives CASSYSPQTGVKNIQYF.

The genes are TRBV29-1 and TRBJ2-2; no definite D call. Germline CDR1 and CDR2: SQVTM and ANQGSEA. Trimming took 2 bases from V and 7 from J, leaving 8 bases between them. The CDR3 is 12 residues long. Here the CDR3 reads CSVEPPIGELFF. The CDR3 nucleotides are TGCAGCGTTGAACCTCCCATCGGGGAGCTGTTTTTT.

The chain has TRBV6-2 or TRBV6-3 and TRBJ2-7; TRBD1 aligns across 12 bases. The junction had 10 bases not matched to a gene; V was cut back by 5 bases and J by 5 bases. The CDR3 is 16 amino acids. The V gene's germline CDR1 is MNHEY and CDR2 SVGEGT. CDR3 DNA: TGTGCCAGCAGTCCTTACCGGGACAGGGGGCGGCACGAGCAGTACTTC. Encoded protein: CASSPYRDRGRHEQYF.

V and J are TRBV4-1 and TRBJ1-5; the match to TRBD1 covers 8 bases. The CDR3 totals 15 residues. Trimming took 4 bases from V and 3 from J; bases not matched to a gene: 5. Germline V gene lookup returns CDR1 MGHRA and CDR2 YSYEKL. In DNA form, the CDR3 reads TGCGCCAGCAGCCCAGAGGACAGGGACAATCAGCCCCAGCATTTT. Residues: CASSPEDRDNQPQHF.

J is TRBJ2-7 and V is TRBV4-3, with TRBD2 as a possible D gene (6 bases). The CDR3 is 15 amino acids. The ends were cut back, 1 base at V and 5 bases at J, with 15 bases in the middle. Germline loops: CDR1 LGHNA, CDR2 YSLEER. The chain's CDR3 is CASSQGRVLNNEQYF. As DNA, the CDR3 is TGCGCCAGCAGCCAAGGGAGGGTCCTTAATAACGAGCAGTACTTC.

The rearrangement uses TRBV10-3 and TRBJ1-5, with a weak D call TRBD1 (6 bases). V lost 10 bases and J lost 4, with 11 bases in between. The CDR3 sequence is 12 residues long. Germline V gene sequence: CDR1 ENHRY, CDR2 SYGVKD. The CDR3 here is CATGQTNQPQHF. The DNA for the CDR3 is TGTGCCACCGGACAGACTAATCAGCCCCAGCATTTT.

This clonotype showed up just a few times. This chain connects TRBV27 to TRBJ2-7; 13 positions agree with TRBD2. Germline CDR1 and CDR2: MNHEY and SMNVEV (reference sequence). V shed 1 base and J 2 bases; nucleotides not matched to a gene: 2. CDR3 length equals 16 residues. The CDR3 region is CASSLLGLAGAYEQYF. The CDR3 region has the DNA TGTGCCAGCAGTTTATTAGGACTAGCGGGGGCCTACGAGCAGTACTTC.

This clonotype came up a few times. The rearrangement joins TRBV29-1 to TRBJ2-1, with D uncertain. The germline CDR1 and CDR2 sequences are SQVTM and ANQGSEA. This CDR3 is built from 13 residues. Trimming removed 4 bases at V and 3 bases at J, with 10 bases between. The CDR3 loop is CSVGMLDYNEQFF. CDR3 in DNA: TGCAGCGTTGGGATGTTAGACTACAATGAGCAGTTCTTC.

DNA of the CDR3: TGTGCCTGGATGGATGGGACTGAAGCTTTCTTT. Its protein is CAWMDGTEAFF. The chain carries TRBV30 and TRBJ1-1; D uncertain. Germline values: CDR1 GTSNPN, CDR2 SVGIG (reference sequence). This CDR3 spans 11 amino acids. Trimming pared 4 bases from V and 5 bases from J, leaving 8 bases between.

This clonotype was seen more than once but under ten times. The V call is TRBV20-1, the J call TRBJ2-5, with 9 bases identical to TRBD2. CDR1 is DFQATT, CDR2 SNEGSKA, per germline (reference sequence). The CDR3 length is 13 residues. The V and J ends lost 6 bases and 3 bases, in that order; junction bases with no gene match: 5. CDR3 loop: CSAGRGGKETQYF. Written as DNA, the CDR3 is TGCAGTGCGGGGCGGGGGGGTAAAGAGACCCAGTACTTC.

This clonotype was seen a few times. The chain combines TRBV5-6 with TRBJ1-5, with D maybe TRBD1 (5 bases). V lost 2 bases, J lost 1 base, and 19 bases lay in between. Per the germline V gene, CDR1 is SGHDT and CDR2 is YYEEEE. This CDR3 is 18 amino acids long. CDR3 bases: TGTGCCAGCAGCTTTAAGTACAACGGGACGAGGAGCAATCAGCCCCAGCATTTT. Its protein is CASSFKYNGTRSNQPQHF.

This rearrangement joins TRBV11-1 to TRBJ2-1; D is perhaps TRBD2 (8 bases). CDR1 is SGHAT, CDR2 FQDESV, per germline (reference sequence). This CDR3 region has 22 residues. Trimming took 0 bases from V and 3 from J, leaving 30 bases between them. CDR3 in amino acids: CASSLAPGRGGTAENNYNEQFF. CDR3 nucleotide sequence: TGTGCCAGCAGCTTAGCGCCCGGACGGGGGGGGACAGCCGAAAATAACTACAATGAGCAGTTCTTC.

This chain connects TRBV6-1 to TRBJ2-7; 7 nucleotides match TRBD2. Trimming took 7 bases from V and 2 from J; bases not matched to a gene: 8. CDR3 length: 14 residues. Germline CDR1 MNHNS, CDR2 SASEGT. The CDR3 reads CASILASGPYEQYF. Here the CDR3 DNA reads TGTGCCAGCATTCTGGCTAGCGGTCCCTACGAGCAGTACTTC.

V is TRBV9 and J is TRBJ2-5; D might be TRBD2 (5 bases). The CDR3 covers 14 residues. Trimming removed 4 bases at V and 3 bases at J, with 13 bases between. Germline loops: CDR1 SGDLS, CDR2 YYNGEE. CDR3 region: CASSSEDGKETQYF. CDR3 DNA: TGTGCCAGCAGCTCTGAGGACGGGAAAGAGACCCAGTACTTC. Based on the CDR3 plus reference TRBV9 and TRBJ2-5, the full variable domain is DSGVTQTPKHLITATGQRVTLRCSPRSGDLSVYWYQQSLDQGLQFLIQYYNGEERAKGNILERFSAQQFPDLHSELNLSSLELGDSALYFCASSSEDGKETQYFGPGTRLLVL.

CDR3 loop: CASSEKPGNGYTF. The CDR3 DNA sequence: TGTGCCAGCAGTGAAAAGCCGGGAAATGGCTACACCTTC. The J gene is TRBJ1-2, the V gene TRBV2; D is unclear. Trimming cost V 2 bases and J 6 bases, with 10 bases left between them. The V gene's germline CDR1 is SNHLY and CDR2 FYNNEI. The CDR3 extends over 13 amino acids.

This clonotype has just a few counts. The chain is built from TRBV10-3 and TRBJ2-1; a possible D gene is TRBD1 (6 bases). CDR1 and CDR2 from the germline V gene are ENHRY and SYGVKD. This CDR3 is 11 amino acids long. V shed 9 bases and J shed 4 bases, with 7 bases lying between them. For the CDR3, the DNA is TGTGCCATACAGGGATACAATGAGCAGTTCTTC. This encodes CAIQGYNEQFF.